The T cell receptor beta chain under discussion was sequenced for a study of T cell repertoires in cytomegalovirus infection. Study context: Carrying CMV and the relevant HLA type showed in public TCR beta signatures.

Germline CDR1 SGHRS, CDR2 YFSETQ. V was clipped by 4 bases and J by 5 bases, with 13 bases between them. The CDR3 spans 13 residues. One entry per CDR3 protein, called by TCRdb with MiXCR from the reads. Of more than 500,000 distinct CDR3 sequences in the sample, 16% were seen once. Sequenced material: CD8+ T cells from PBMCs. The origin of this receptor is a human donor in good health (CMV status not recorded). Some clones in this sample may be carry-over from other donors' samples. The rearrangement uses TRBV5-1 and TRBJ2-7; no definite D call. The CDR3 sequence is CASSRPDEDEQYF. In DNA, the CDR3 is TGCGCCAGCAGCCGGCCGGATGAGGACGAGCAGTACTTC.